A selection of T cell receptor beta chains follows, all from one sample in a study of vaccination effects on CD4 cells after COVID-19. Their antigens remain unidentified. Generated by immunoSEQ multiplex PCR, the TCRdb table keeps only in-frame clones and is missing some. Among more than 40,000 clones listed, 76% were seen once. The source material was CD4+ T cells from PBMCs cultured without peptide, sampled before COVID-19 vaccination. The origin of the receptors is a human donor who had a prior SARS-CoV-2 infection. Each CDR3 is given with its conserved first and last residue. The D gene is left open where the match is weak. Where a row states a size, it is once, few, many or the class of an expanded clone; other rows omit it.

CDR3 | DNA | J | size | V | D
CASSRPLDTGELFF | TGCGCCAGCAGCCGGCCGTTGGACACCGGGGAGCTGTTTTTT | TRBJ2-2 | few | TRBV5-1 | NA
CASSIMEGPYGYTF | TGTGCCAGTAGTATTATGGAGGGTCCCTATGGCTACACCTTC | TRBJ1-2 | NA | TRBV19 | NA
CASSIGGVEAETQYF | TGTGCCAGTAGTATAGGAGGTGTAGAAGCAGAGACCCAGTACTTC | TRBJ2-5 | NA | TRBV19 | NA
CASSGGIGGGSITGELFF | TGTGCCAGCAGTGGCGGTATAGGGGGGGGGTCAATCACCGGGGAGCTGTTTTTT | TRBJ2-2 | once | TRBV2 | NA
CASSPRLAGGPGTDTQYF | TGCGCCAGCAGCCCCCGACTAGCGGGAGGGCCTGGCACAGATACGCAGTATTTT | TRBJ2-3 | NA | TRBV5-1 | TRBD2
CASSQDTGRTEAFF | TGTGCCAGCAGCCAAGATACAGGTAGAACTGAAGCTTTCTTT | TRBJ1-1 | NA | TRBV4-2 | NA
CASSVGRLAWGDTQYF | TGTGCCAGCAGCGTAGGCCGACTAGCGTGGGGAGATACGCAGTATTTT | TRBJ2-3 | NA | TRBV9 | TRBD2
CASSLGSRFNEKLFF | TGCGCCAGCAGCTTAGGGTCTAGGTTTAATGAAAAACTGTTTTTT | TRBJ1-4 | NA | TRBV5-1 | NA
CASSPSILTGGNEKLFF | TGTGCCAGCTCACCTTCCATATTGACAGGAGGTAATGAAAAACTGTTTTTT | TRBJ1-4 | NA | TRBV18 | NA
CASSLGNTDTQYF | TGTGCCAGCAGCTTAGGGAACACAGATACGCAGTATTTT | TRBJ2-3 | NA | TRBV11-3 | NA
CASRPFQGAANTGELFF | TGTGCCAGCCGCCCGTTCCAGGGGGCTGCGAACACCGGGGAGCTGTTTTTT | TRBJ2-2 | NA | TRBV19 | TRBD1
CATSDSQSTDTQYF | TGTGCCACCAGTGATTCTCAAAGCACAGATACGCAGTATTTT | TRBJ2-3 | NA | TRBV24-1 | NA
CASGATEYQPQHF | TGTGCTAGTGGTGCGACGGAGTATCAGCCCCAGCATTTT | TRBJ1-5 | NA | TRBV12-5 | NA
CASGLRENEQFF | TGTGCTAGTGGTTTGCGGGAAAATGAGCAGTTCTTC | TRBJ2-1 | once | TRBV12-5 | NA
CASSQSDRGSSWSYNSPLHF | TGCGCCAGCAGTCAATCTGACAGGGGTTCGTCTTGGTCCTATAATTCACCCCTCCACTTT | TRBJ1-6 | many | TRBV23-1 | TRBD1
CASSLRQGDQPQHF | TGCGCCAGCAGCTTGCGACAGGGTGATCAGCCCCAGCATTTT | TRBJ1-5 | NA | TRBV5-1 | TRBD1
CASTGGKSGSNQPQHF | TGCGCCAGCACCGGGGGGAAATCGGGAAGCAATCAGCCCCAGCATTTT | TRBJ1-5 | NA | TRBV23-1 | NA